Listed below are T cell receptor beta chains from one sample, sequenced in a study of ipilimumab plus nivolumab after autologous stem cell transplantation. Clones were sequenced by immunoSEQ multiplex PCR, and TCRdb holds only the in-frame ones, with some missing. The data show approximately 40,000 clones, with approximately 92% seen just once and under 0.95% held by the top ten. The source was PBMCs, collected in a trial of ipilimumab plus nivolumab as post-transplant consolidation. The receptor source for this set is a male donor with multiple myeloma. Both conserved end residues are part of each CDR3. Each record gives: D gene, V gene, J gene, clone size, CDR3 DNA, CDR3 protein. D genes are given only for firm matches. Clone size is stated in some rows and not others, as once, few, many or a class when expanded.

TRBD2	TRBV27	TRBJ2-7	NA	TGTGCCAGCAGTTTATCTGCGGGGGACCTCTTCCACGAGCAGTACTTC	CASSLSAGDLFHEQYF
NA	TRBV19	TRBJ2-3	NA	TGTGCCAGTAGACGGACGGCGGACACAGATACGCAGTATTTT	CASRRTADTDTQYF
NA	TRBV6-5	TRBJ1-1	NA	TGTGCCAGCAGACGACATTTAGAGGCCCCCACTGAAGCTTTCTTT	CASRRHLEAPTEAFF
NA	TRBV20-1	TRBJ2-1	NA	TGCAGTGCAGTGGACAATGAGCAGTTCTTC	CSAVDNEQFF
TRBD1	TRBV18	TRBJ1-1	NA	TGTGCCAGCTCATTACCGGGACAGACTATGCAGGAAGCTTTCTTT	CASSLPGQTMQEAFF
TRBD1	TRBV14	TRBJ2-1	NA	TGTGCCAGCAGCCAAGGAACAGGGGGTCGTCAGTTCTTC	CASSQGTGGRQFF
TRBD1	TRBV29-1	TRBJ1-2	NA	TGCAGCGTTGTGGGATACAGGGGAAACTATGGCTACACCTTC	CSVVGYRGNYGYTF
TRBD2	TRBV7-2	TRBJ2-3	NA	TGTGCCAGCAGCTGGGGACTAGCGGCTAGCACAGATACGCAGTATTTT	CASSWGLAASTDTQYF
NA	TRBV5-5	TRBJ1-5	NA	TGTGCCAGCAGCTTGGCGCAGGTCAATCAGCCCCAGCATTTT	CASSLAQVNQPQHF
TRBD1	TRBV29-1	TRBJ2-7	NA	TGCAGCGTTGAAGATCGGGGACAGACCTACGAGCAGTACTTC	CSVEDRGQTYEQYF
NA	TRBV7-2	TRBJ1-2	NA	TGTGCCAGCAGCTTAAGGGGTTTAGATGGCCACACCTTC	CASSLRGLDGHTF
NA	TRBV2	TRBJ1-5	few	TGTGCCAGCAGCCAATACTCGACAGATAGCAATCAGCCCCAGCATTTT	CASSQYSTDSNQPQHF
NA	TRBV2	TRBJ1-1	NA	TGTGCCAGCAGTGAAGCGCGTAGATTGGTACTATCCCTCTTT	CASSEARRLVLSLF
NA	TRBV19	TRBJ1-1	NA	TGTGCCAGTAGTATAAAGGGAGAGGGGTATGGTACTGAAGCTTTCTTT	CASSIKGEGYGTEAFF
NA	TRBV28	TRBJ1-5	NA	TGTGCCAGCGCAAGCGGGAGGAACCAGCCCCAGCATTTT	CASASGRNQPQHF
NA	TRBV5-1	TRBJ2-1	once	TGCGCCAGCAGCTTGGGCCCTCCTGATAATGAGCAGTTCTTC	CASSLGPPDNEQFF
NA	TRBV5-1	TRBJ2-5	NA	TGCGCCAGCAGCCGAGGGGCCCAAGAGACCCAGTACTTC	CASSRGAQETQYF
TRBD1	TRBV18	TRBJ2-7	NA	TGTGCCAGCTCGCCAGAATCCGGGACAGGGAACGAGCAGTACTTC	CASSPESGTGNEQYF
TRBD2	TRBV28	TRBJ2-5	NA	TGTGCCAACAGTATAGCGGGGGGGCAAGAGACCCAGTACTTC	CANSIAGGQETQYF
NA	TRBV7-3	TRBJ2-2	NA	TGTGCCAGCAGCTTCTCCAGGGGTCATACCGAGGAGCTGTTTTTT	CASSFSRGHTEELFF
TRBD1	TRBV27	TRBJ1-1	NA	TGTGCCAGCATTGGGACAGGGCGGGGGAACACTGAAGCTTTCTTT	CASIGTGRGNTEAFF
TRBD1	TRBV4-1	TRBJ1-3	NA	TGCGCCAGCAGCGCGGGACAGGGGGCTGGAAACACCATATATTTT	CASSAGQGAGNTIYF
NA	TRBV11-2	TRBJ2-2	NA	TGTGCCAGCAGCCGCCAGGGGACTCGCACCGGGGAGCTGTTTTTT	CASSRQGTRTGELFF
NA	TRBV5-1	TRBJ2-2	NA	TGCGCCAGCAGCTTGGGTGGGATAAACACCGGGGAGCTGTTTTTT	CASSLGGINTGELFF
NA	TRBV5-6	TRBJ2-3	NA	TGTGCCAGCAGCTTGGAGAGCACAGATACGCAGTATTTT	CASSLESTDTQYF
NA	TRBV5-8	TRBJ2-3	NA	TGTGCCAGCAGCTTAATGGGGATCACAGATACGCAGTATTTT	CASSLMGITDTQYF
NA	TRBV27	TRBJ2-1	NA	TGTGCCAGCCGGCCGGGACTTCCCTACAATGAGCAGTTCTTC	CASRPGLPYNEQFF
TRBD1	TRBV30	TRBJ1-1	NA	TGTGCCTGGGCTCAGGGGGTGAACACTGAAGCTTTCTTT	CAWAQGVNTEAFF
TRBD1	TRBV15	TRBJ1-1	NA	TGTGCCACCAGCACTGACAGGGCGAACATTGAAGCTTTCTTT	CATSTDRANIEAFF
NA	TRBV6-5	TRBJ1-5	NA	TGTGCCAGCAGTAACACCGGGTCCAGCTATCAGCCCCAGCATTTT	CASSNTGSSYQPQHF
TRBD1	TRBV2	TRBJ2-4	NA	TGTGCCAGCAGTCCCCCGACAGGGGGAAAAAACATTCAGTACTTC	CASSPPTGGKNIQYF
NA	TRBV29-1	TRBJ1-1	few	TGCAGCGTAGACAGATACACTGAAGCTTTCTTT	CSVDRYTEAFF
TRBD1	TRBV28	TRBJ1-2	NA	TGTGCCAGCAGTTTTTCAGGGGGCCCCCGGATTGATTATGGCTACACCTTC	CASSFSGGPRIDYGYTF
TRBD2	TRBV23-1	TRBJ2-3	NA	TGCGCCAGCAGGCCCGGTCCGTGGGGCTTCCGGACTAGCGGGGGGGCGGGTGATACGCAGTATTTT	CASRPGPWGFRTSGGAGDTQYF
TRBD1	TRBV30	TRBJ1-2	NA	TGTGCTTCCGGACAGGGGGCGGGCGGCTACACCTTC	CASGQGAGGYTF
TRBD2	TRBV7-9	TRBJ2-2	NA	TGTGCCAGCAGCTCCACCGGGACTAGCGTGATGAGCGGGGAGCTGTTTTTT	CASSSTGTSVMSGELFF
NA	TRBV19	TRBJ2-6	NA	TGTGCCAGTAGTAAGGTGTTCTCTGGGGCCAACGTCCTGACTTTC	CASSKVFSGANVLTF
NA	TRBV14	TRBJ1-6	NA	TGTGCCAGCAGCCAGGGACTCAATAATTCACCCCTCCACTTT	CASSQGLNNSPLHF
TRBD1	TRBV29-1	TRBJ2-7	NA	TGCAGCGTCGTCCCGGGACAGGGGACAAAGCAGTACTTC	CSVVPGQGTKQYF
NA	TRBV2	TRBJ1-1	NA	TGTGCCAGCAGTGAAGAGAGGACCAAACGAGGAGCTTTCTTT	CASSEERTKRGAFF
NA	TRBV5-8	TRBJ1-5	NA	TGTGCCAGCAGCTTCGGAAATAGCAATCAGCCCCAGCATTTT	CASSFGNSNQPQHF
NA	TRBV2	TRBJ2-1	NA	TGTGCCAGCACCCCTACCGCCTCCTACAATGAGCAGTTCTTC	CASTPTASYNEQFF
NA	TRBV11-3	TRBJ1-5	NA	TGTGCCAGCAGCTTAATCCCCCCCGGGACGAGGCAAAGAGGCAATCAGCCCCAGCATTTT	CASSLIPPGTRQRGNQPQHF
TRBD1	TRBV6-1	TRBJ2-1	NA	TGTGCCAGCAGTGTAGGGGACAGGGTCCACAATGAGCAGTTCTTC	CASSVGDRVHNEQFF
NA	TRBV28	TRBJ1-1	NA	TGTGCCAGCAGACTCTGGGACTCCCGAATCACTGAAGCTTTCTTT	CASRLWDSRITEAFF
NA	TRBV28	TRBJ1-2	NA	TGTGCCAGCAGTGGATACAGGGTAATTTGGGAAGGCTACACCTTC	CASSGYRVIWEGYTF
NA	TRBV28	TRBJ1-4	NA	TGTGCCAGCAGTTTAGAGGACCTTGGAAAACTGTTTTTT	CASSLEDLGKLFF
TRBD2	TRBV19	TRBJ2-1	once	TGTGCCAGTAGTTTCGGACTAGCGGGGGCGGAGCAGTTCTTC	CASSFGLAGAEQFF
NA	TRBV18	TRBJ2-2	NA	TGTGCCAGCTCACCTCTCGGTCAGACCGGGGAGCTGTTTTTT	CASSPLGQTGELFF
NA	TRBV27	TRBJ2-7	NA	TGTGCCAGCACCCCTTTGGGGGGCTTAGGGTACGAGCAGTACTTC	CASTPLGGLGYEQYF
NA	TRBV7-2	TRBJ1-2	once	TGTGCCAGCAGCTTAGAGGGTTGGGGGCAGGGCGGTGGCTACACCTTC	CASSLEGWGQGGGYTF
NA	TRBV19	TRBJ2-2	once	TGTGCCAGTAGTAAACCCACTAACACCGGGGAGCTGTTTTTT	CASSKPTNTGELFF
NA	TRBV10-3	TRBJ1-3	NA	TGTGCCATCAGTGAGTCTTGGGGGGTTATCGGAAACACCATATATTTT	CAISESWGVIGNTIYF
NA	TRBV2	TRBJ2-4	NA	TGTGCCAGCAGTGAAGACATAGAGATAAACATTCAGTACTTC	CASSEDIEINIQYF
TRBD1	TRBV5-4	TRBJ2-3	NA	TGTGCCAGCAGCCGCCGGGACAGGGTCACAGATACGCAGTATTTT	CASSRRDRVTDTQYF